This paragraph reports one T cell receptor (beta chain). This sample was included in a study of shared T cell receptors in the human thymus. Produced via immunoSEQ multiplex PCR; TCRdb's table is partial and in-frame only. The sample lists about 730,000 clones, roughly 85% occurring once. The CDR3 is 18 residues long. Trimming cost V 5 bases and J 1 base; bases outside gene matches: 14. Germline V gene sequence: CDR1 SGHVT, CDR2 SQSDAQ. This sample also appeared in a second study, on human thymus T cells. That work states: Resections obtained during corrective heart surgery supplied the thymus tissue. There were highly overlapping thymic repertoires among unrelated individuals, as related research reported.

V usage is TRBV7-4 and J usage is TRBJ1-1; 9 nucleotides agree with TRBD1. What was sequenced was thymocytes. This receptor was identified in a girl under three years old with a congenital heart defect. Written as DNA, the CDR3 is TGTGCCAGCAGCGCGCCGGGACAGGGTAAGGTCAGGAACACTGAAGCTTTCTTT. It specifies CASSAPGQGKVRNTEAFF.